These 30 T cell receptor beta chains came from one sample sequenced in a study of T-cell memory formation after mild COVID-19. TCRdb re-derived calls from the 5' RACE reads in MiXCR, one entry per CDR3 protein. The data contain about 450,000 distinct CDR3 sequences, less than 25% of them singletons. The sample consisted of PBMCs or a T cell subset sorted from them (not recorded which). These receptors all stem from an adult woman who had mild COVID-19 (a few samples of this study predate the infection). Cell type and time point are not known.

This clonotype was observed a few times. J is TRBJ2-3 and V is TRBV11-1; 8 bases agree with TRBD2. The CDR3 runs to 15 residues. Trimming took 4 bases from V and 3 from J; bases not matched to a gene: 6. Per the germline V gene, CDR1 is SGHAT and CDR2 is FQDESV (reference sequence). The CDR3 DNA is TGTGCCAGCAGCTACTCGGGGACTAGGACAGATACGCAGTATTTT. Protein: CASSYSGTRTDTQYF.

CDR3 DNA: TGTGCCAGCAGCTTAGGACGGAGGGGGAGACTGTTTTTT. This translates into CASSLGRRGRLFF. The V call is TRBV7-8, the J call TRBJ1-4; TRBD1 is a possible D gene (6 bases). From germline, CDR1 is SGHVS and CDR2 FQNEAQ. The CDR3 covers 13 residues. V shed 1 base and J shed 13 bases, with 13 bases lying between them.

The chain is built from TRBV7-2 and TRBJ1-1; no reliable D call. Germline values: CDR1 SGHTA, CDR2 FQGNSA. CDR3 length: 12 amino acids. V was shortened by 5 bases and J by 2 bases, with 6 bases between the two germline ends. CDR3 region: CASSHTNTEAFF. The DNA of the CDR3 is TGTGCCAGCAGCCACACAAACACTGAAGCTTTCTTT.

The chain joins TRBV7-8 to TRBJ1-2, with TRBD1 as a possible D gene (6 bases). Germline CDR1 reads SGHVS; CDR2 reads FQNEAQ. V lost 4 bases to trimming and J lost 4 bases, with 13 bases between them. The CDR3 is 14 amino acids. The CDR3 loop reads CASSSWTASYGYTF. The CDR3 region has the DNA TGTGCCAGCAGCTCGTGGACAGCGAGCTATGGCTACACCTTC. Full variable domain (rest looked up from reference TRBV7-8 and TRBJ1-2): GAGVSQSPRYKVAKRGQDVALRCDPISGHVSLFWYQQALGQGPEFLTYFQNEAQLDKSGLPSDRFFAERPEGSVSTLKIQRTQQEDSAVYLCASSSWTASYGYTFGSGTRLTVV.

This clonotype was detected only a few times. This chain joins TRBV7-9 and TRBJ1-4; D is perhaps TRBD1 (5 bases). Germline assignment: CDR1 SEHNR and CDR2 FQNEAQ (reference sequence). There are 15 residues in the CDR3. V gave up 1 base and J gave up 3 bases, with 9 bases separating them. This chain's CDR3 is CASSLVVRANEKLFF. Here the CDR3 DNA reads TGTGCCAGCAGCTTAGTGGTCAGGGCTAATGAAAAACTGTTTTTT.

This clonotype was counted between two and nine times. Relative to the germline gene, one junction end is altered; a read error may explain this. The CDR3 DNA is TGTGCCACCAGCGGAGAGACTAGCTACAATGAGCAGTTCTTC. Translation: CATSGETSYNEQFF. The genes are TRBV15 and TRBJ2-1, with D perhaps matching TRBD2 (6 bases). Per the germline V gene, CDR1 is LNHNV and CDR2 is YYDKDF (reference sequence). The CDR3 is made up of 14 amino acids. Based on the CDR3 plus reference TRBV15 and TRBJ2-1, the full variable domain is DAMVIQNPRYQVTQFGKPVTLSCSQTLNHNVMYWYQQKSSQAPKLLFHYYDKDFNNEADTPDNFQSRRPNTSFCFLDIRSPGLGDTAMYLCATSGETSYNEQFFGPGTRLTVL.

This chain uses TRBV21-1 with TRBJ1-2; no DNA check was done on the table's D call, TRBD1. TRBV21-1 is annotated as a pseudogene. This CDR3 contains 19 residues. The CDR3 coding sequence is TGTGCCAGCAGCAAAGGGGGAAAGTCGACAGACCATACTAACTATGGCTACACCTTC. This gives the protein CASSKGGKSTDHTNYGYTF.

This clonotype was seen a handful of times. CDR3 in DNA: TGTGCCAGCAGCCAAGAGGTCGGGGTTACAGGGAACGAGCAGTACTTC. Amino acids: CASSQEVGVTGNEQYF. This rearrangement joins TRBV4-2 to TRBJ2-7, with D possibly TRBD1 on 6 matching bases. V lost 0 bases to trimming and J lost 5 bases, with 17 bases between them. CDR1 and CDR2 (germline): LGHNA, YNFKEQ. This CDR3 has 16 residues.

The chain uses TRBV11-2 and TRBJ2-1, with TRBD1 identical over 8 bases. The trim removed 5 bases at V and 3 bases at J, leaving 6 bases unmatched. Germline CDR1 reads SGHAT; CDR2 reads FQNNGV. This CDR3 contains 15 residues. The DNA of the CDR3 is TGTGCCAGCAGCGCAAACAGGGGGGTCTACAATGAGCAGTTCTTC. Translation: CASSANRGVYNEQFF.

V and J are TRBV12-3 or TRBV12-4 and TRBJ1-1, with D hard to call. Trimming pared 5 bases from V and 2 bases from J, leaving 15 bases between. CDR3 length: 15 residues. The CDR3, as DNA: TGTGCCAGCAGTAAAGACATGTCTTTAAACACTGAAGCTTTCTTT. This translates into CASSKDMSLNTEAFF.

V and J are TRBV30 and TRBJ1-5, with 7 nucleotides matching TRBD1. There are 14 residues in the CDR3. The J segment lost 5 bases and the V segment lost 3 bases, leaving 7 bases of the junction unmatched. Germline-derived CDR1 and CDR2 are GTSNPN and SVGIG (reference sequence). The CDR3 bases are TGTGCCTGGAGCAGAGACAGGGAAGATCAGCCCCAGCATTTT. As protein: CAWSRDREDQPQHF.

This clonotype was found a few times. The CDR3 DNA reads TGTGCCAGCAGCCAAGCCTCAGGGGCCTCCTACGAGCAGTACTTC. Amino acids: CASSQASGASYEQYF. The V and J genes are TRBV3-1 and TRBJ2-7; D is perhaps TRBD1 (6 bases). Trimming removed 1 base at V and 0 bases at J, with 10 bases between. CDR3 length equals 15 residues. CDR1 is LGHDT and CDR2 is YNNKEL in the germline V gene (reference sequence).

This clonotype has just a few counts. The chain uses TRBV5-1 and TRBJ2-2, with 11 nucleotides matching TRBD1. V trimming: 0 bases; J trimming: 3 bases; junction bases outside the gene matches: 7. CDR3 length: 18 residues. Germline lookup yields CDR1 SGHRS and CDR2 YFSETQ. The CDR3 region has the DNA TGCGCCAGCAGCTTGGGAAATCCGGGACAGGGGGACACCGGGGAGCTGTTTTTT. Translated, it gives CASSLGNPGQGDTGELFF.

The rearrangement joins TRBV5-1 to TRBJ2-1; TRBD2 matches at 7 bases. Looked up from germline, CDR1 is SGHRS and CDR2 is YFSETQ. The CDR3 covers 16 residues. J gave up 2 bases and V 0 bases, and 5 bases lay outside the gene matches. The CDR3 nucleotides are TGCGCCAGCAGCTTGGTTACTAGCGCGACCTACAATGAGCAGTTCTTC. It is translated as CASSLVTSATYNEQFF.

This clonotype was recorded many times. The gene calls are TRBV10-3 and TRBJ1-2; D unclear. Germline V gene lookup returns CDR1 ENHRY and CDR2 SYGVKD. The CDR3 contains 11 residues. V was clipped by 4 bases and J by 0 bases, with 0 bases between them. The chain's CDR3 is CAISANYGYTF. DNA for the CDR3: TGTGCCATCAGTGCTAACTATGGCTACACCTTC.

The rearrangement uses TRBV4-1 and TRBJ1-3; no definite D call. V was trimmed by 3 bases and J by 0 bases, leaving 12 bases between them. This CDR3 is built from 16 residues. The germline V gene encodes CDR1 MGHRA and CDR2 YSYEKL. The CDR3 is CASSHQASSSGNTIYF. In DNA form, the CDR3 reads TGCGCCAGCAGCCATCAGGCCTCGAGCTCTGGAAACACCATATATTTT.

The chain links TRBV4-2 to TRBJ1-2; TRBD1 aligns across 8 bases. Germline values: CDR1 LGHNA, CDR2 YNFKEQ. The length of the CDR3 is 17 residues. Trimming at V came to 4 bases and at J to 5 bases, leaving 15 bases not matched to a gene. The CDR3 loop is CASSPTGTGRIEYGYTF. The CDR3 DNA is TGTGCCAGCAGCCCAACAGGGACAGGAAGGATCGAGTATGGCTACACCTTC.

This clonotype was seen a few times. The V and J genes are TRBV18 and TRBJ2-2; maybe TRBD1 (5 bases). Germline-derived CDR1 and CDR2 are KGHSH and LQKENI. This CDR3 has 13 amino acids. Trimming removed 1 base from V and 6 bases from J, with 6 bases in between. CDR3 nucleotide sequence: TGTGCCAGCTCACCACGGGGCTCCGGGGAGCTGTTTTTT. Translation gives CASSPRGSGELFF.

This clonotype was detected a few times. The chain employs TRBV20-1 and TRBJ1-5; 7 bases line up with TRBD1. CDR3 length: 13 amino acids. V was pared by 6 bases and J by 5 bases, with 7 bases of the junction left unmatched. The V gene's germline CDR1 is DFQATT and CDR2 SNEGSKA (reference sequence). CDR3 residues: CSAPTGRDQPQHF. The CDR3, as DNA: TGCAGTGCACCGACAGGGCGGGATCAGCCCCAGCATTTT.

V is TRBV27 and J is TRBJ2-3; TRBD2 aligns across 8 bases. The CDR3 is 15 residues long. Germline loops: CDR1 MNHEY, CDR2 SMNVEV (reference sequence). Trimming at V came to 8 bases and at J to 3 bases, leaving 10 bases not matched to a gene. The CDR3 loop is CASGRTSRRTDTQYF. DNA for the CDR3: TGTGCCAGCGGAAGGACTAGCCGGAGGACAGATACGCAGTATTTT.

The gene calls are TRBV5-1 and TRBJ1-2; D possibly corresponds to TRBD1 (6 bases). Deletions cut 0 bases from V and 8 bases from J, with 14 bases between. The CDR3 consists of 14 residues. The germline gives CDR1 SGHRS, CDR2 YFSETQ. The CDR3 region has the DNA TGCGCCAGCAGCTTGGACAGGGTACTCGGGGGCTACACCTTC. It yields the protein CASSLDRVLGGYTF. Full variable domain (remainder filled in from reference TRBV5-1 and TRBJ1-2): KAGVTQTPRYLIKTRGQQVTLSCSPISGHRSVSWYQQTPGQGLQFLFEYFSETQRNKGNFPGRFSGRQFSNSRSEMNVSTLELGDSALYLCASSLDRVLGGYTFGSGTRLTVV.

The genes are TRBV6-1 and TRBJ2-5; TRBD1 might be the D (6 bases). The CDR3 loop spans 13 amino acids. Trimming left V 6 bases short and J 1 base short, with 9 bases between. Looked up from germline, CDR1 is MNHNS and CDR2 is SASEGT. The CDR3 DNA is TGTGCCAGCAGCACAGGGTTCCAAGAGACCCAGTACTTC. Translated, it gives CASSTGFQETQYF.

This clonotype was seen more than once but under ten times. The chain combines TRBV24-1 with TRBJ2-1; D gene unclear. V was pared by 3 bases and J by 9 bases, with 14 bases between. The length of the CDR3 is 14 residues. Germline V gene lookup returns CDR1 KGHDR and CDR2 SFDVKD. This chain's CDR3 is CATSDGILGGEQFF. CDR3 coding DNA: TGTGCCACCAGTGATGGGATATTAGGCGGTGAGCAGTTCTTC.

This clonotype came up a few times. The rearrangement links TRBV18 to TRBJ2-7; D is uncertain. Per the germline V gene, CDR1 is KGHSH and CDR2 is LQKENI. Deletions cut 5 bases from V and 4 bases from J, with 15 bases between. The CDR3 is 14 residues long. Here the CDR3 DNA reads TGTGCCAGCTCAACTCTACGGGCGGATTACGAGCAGTACTTC. Its protein product is CASSTLRADYEQYF.

J is TRBJ2-1 and V is TRBV12-3 or TRBV12-4, with 8 nucleotides matching TRBD2. V shed 3 bases, J shed 6 bases, and the junction held 10 bases outside the gene matches. This CDR3 contains 16 residues. CDR3 region: CASSLSGGGLGNEQFF. In nucleotides, the CDR3 is TGTGCCAGCAGTTTGTCCGGGGGGGGACTCGGCAATGAGCAGTTCTTC.

The chain employs TRBV6-2 or TRBV6-3 and TRBJ1-1, with D possibly TRBD1 on 5 matching bases. V lost 4 bases and J lost 0, with 12 bases in between. This CDR3 has 15 amino acids. Germline CDR1 MNHEY, CDR2 SVGEGT. The CDR3 sequence: CASSLGVAMNTEAFF. The CDR3 coding sequence is TGTGCCAGCAGTTTGGGGGTAGCCATGAACACTGAAGCTTTCTTT.

This sequence joins TRBV6-5 and TRBJ1-6; TRBD1 is a possible D gene (5 bases). CDR3 length: 13 amino acids. Germline CDR1 reads MNHEY; CDR2 reads SVGAGI. The V and J ends lost 5 bases and 10 bases respectively, with 12 bases between them. The CDR3 loop is CASSPRDSSPLHF. CDR3 DNA: TGTGCCAGCAGTCCCAGGGATAGCTCACCCCTCCACTTT.

V usage is TRBV29-1 and J usage is TRBJ2-3, with D unresolved. V was clipped by 5 bases and J by 7 bases, with 7 bases between them. Germline assignment: CDR1 SQVTM and CDR2 ANQGSEA. The CDR3 sequence is 10 residues long. CDR3 protein: CSVRDHTQYF. CDR3 nucleotides: TGCAGCGTTCGAGACCATACGCAGTATTTT.

The sample holds a few counts of this clonotype. The V call is TRBV11-3, the J call TRBJ1-1, with D possibly TRBD1 on 6 matching bases. Trimming stripped 1 base from V and 4 bases from J, with 22 bases between. The CDR3 is 18 amino acids. Germline V gene lookup returns CDR1 SGHNT and CDR2 YENEEA. In DNA form, the CDR3 reads TGTGCCAGCAGCTTAGGAGTGCCACATCGGGGGGCCATCACTGAAGCTTTCTTT. Translation: CASSLGVPHRGAITEAFF. Variable domain in full (rest from reference TRBV11-3 and TRBJ1-1): EAGVVQSPRYKIIEKKQPVAFWCNPISGHNTLYWYLQNLGQGPELLIRYENEEAVDDSQLPKDRFSAERLKGVDSTLKIQPAELGDSAVYLCASSLGVPHRGAITEAFFGQGTRLTVV.

This chain links TRBV20-1 with TRBJ2-5, with D perhaps matching TRBD1 (6 bases). Germline V gene lookup returns CDR1 DFQATT and CDR2 SNEGSKA (reference sequence). Trimming left V 3 bases short and J 5 bases short, with 16 bases between. The length of the CDR3 is 14 residues. CDR3 sequence: CSARGAVGRETQYF. DNA of the CDR3: TGCAGTGCTAGGGGGGCGGTGGGCCGGGAGACCCAGTACTTC.